What follows describes a single T cell receptor beta chain. Its antigen remains unknown. The data stem from a study of T cell responses to AZD1222 COVID-19 vaccine. Study-level points and caveats: Baseline antibody screening turned up just a handful of seropositive AZD1222 recipients. Along spike, vaccine-associated CD4 TCRs were found throughout, with dominance at 160-218 and 743-854. Clonal diversity may have been underestimated, and the donors were mostly white British, with more females than males. Spike-specific TCR breadth rose after two AZD1222 doses, and depth rose as well.

TCRdb's table, derived via immunoSEQ multiplex PCR, lists solely in-frame clones and lacks some. The data contain over 55,000 clones, under 90% of them singletons. The germline CDR1 and CDR2 sequences are LNHDA and SQIVND (reference sequence). This CDR3 has 15 residues. The V end was cut by 5 bases, the J end by 1 base, with 12 bases between. Sequencing used peripheral blood, obtained 28 days after the second AZD1222 dose. J is TRBJ1-5 and V is TRBV19, with D possibly being TRBD1 (6 bases). The source of this sequence is an adult who received the AZD1222 COVID-19 vaccine. The CDR3 sequence is CASSSSQGSNQPQHF. In DNA form, the CDR3 reads TGTGCCAGTAGTTCCTCACAGGGCAGCAATCAGCCCCAGCATTTT.